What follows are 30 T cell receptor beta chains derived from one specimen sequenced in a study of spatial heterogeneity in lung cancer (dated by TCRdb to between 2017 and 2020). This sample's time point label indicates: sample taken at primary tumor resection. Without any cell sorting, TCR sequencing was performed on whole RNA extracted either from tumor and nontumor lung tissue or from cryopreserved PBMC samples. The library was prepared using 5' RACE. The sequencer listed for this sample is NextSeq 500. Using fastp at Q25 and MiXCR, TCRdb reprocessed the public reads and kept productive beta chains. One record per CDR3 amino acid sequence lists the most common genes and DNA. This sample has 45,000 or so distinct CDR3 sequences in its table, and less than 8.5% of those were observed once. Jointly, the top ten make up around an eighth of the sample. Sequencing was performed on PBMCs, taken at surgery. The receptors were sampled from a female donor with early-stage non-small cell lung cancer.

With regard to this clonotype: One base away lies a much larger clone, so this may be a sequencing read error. The CDR3 coding sequence is TGTGCCAGCTCCCCCGTCCCTAGAGCGGTGGCGAGGTCCTACGAGCAGTACTTC. Amino acid sequence: CASSPVPRAVARSYEQYF. V usage is TRBV21-1 and J usage is TRBJ2-7; the table names TRBD1, a call not compared with the DNA. TRBV21-1 is a documented pseudogene. The CDR3 sequence is 18 residues long.

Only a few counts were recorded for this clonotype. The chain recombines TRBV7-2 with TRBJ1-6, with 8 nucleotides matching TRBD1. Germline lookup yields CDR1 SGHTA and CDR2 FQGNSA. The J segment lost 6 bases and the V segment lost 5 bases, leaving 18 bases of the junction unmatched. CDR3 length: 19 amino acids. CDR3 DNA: TGTGCCAGCAGCGGGCAGGGTACTTTTTTGGACAGGGCTAATTCACCCCTCCACTTT. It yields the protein CASSGQGTFLDRANSPLHF.

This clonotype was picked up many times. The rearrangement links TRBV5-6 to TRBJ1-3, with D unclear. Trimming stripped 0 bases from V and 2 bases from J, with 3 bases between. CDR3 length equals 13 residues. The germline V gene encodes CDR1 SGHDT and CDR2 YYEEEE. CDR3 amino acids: CASSLAAGNTIYF. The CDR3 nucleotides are TGTGCCAGCAGCTTGGCTGCTGGAAACACCATATATTTT.

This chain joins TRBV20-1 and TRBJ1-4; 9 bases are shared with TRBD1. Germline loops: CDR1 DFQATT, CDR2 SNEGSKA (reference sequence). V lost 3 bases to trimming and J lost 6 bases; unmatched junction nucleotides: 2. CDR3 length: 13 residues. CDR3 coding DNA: TGCAGTGCTAGGACAGGGGGATATGAAAAACTGTTTTTT. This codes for CSARTGGYEKLFF.

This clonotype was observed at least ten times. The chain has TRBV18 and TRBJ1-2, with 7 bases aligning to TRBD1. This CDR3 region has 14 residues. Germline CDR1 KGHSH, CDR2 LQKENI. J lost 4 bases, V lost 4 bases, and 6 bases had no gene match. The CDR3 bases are TGTGCCAGCTCACTCAACAGGGGTATCTATGGCTACACCTTC. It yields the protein CASSLNRGIYGYTF. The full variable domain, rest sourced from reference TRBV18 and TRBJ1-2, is NAGVMQNPRHLVRRRGQEARLRCSPMKGHSHVYWYRQLPEEGLKFMVYLQKENIIDESGMPKERFSAEFPKEGPSILRIQQVVRGDSAAYFCASSLNRGIYGYTFGSGTRLTVV.

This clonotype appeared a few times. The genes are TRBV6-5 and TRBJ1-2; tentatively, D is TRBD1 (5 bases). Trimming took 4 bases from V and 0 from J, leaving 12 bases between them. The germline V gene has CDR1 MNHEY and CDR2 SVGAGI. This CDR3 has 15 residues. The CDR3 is CASSFARQPNYGYTF. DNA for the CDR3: TGTGCCAGCAGTTTTGCGCGACAGCCTAACTATGGCTACACCTTC.

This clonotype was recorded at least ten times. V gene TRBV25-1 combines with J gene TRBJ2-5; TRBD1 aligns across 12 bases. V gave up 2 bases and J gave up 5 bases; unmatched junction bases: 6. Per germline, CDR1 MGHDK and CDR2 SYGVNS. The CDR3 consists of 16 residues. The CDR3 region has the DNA TGTGCCAGCAGTGAAAGGGGACAGGGGGCAAAGGAGACCCAGTACTTC. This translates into CASSERGQGAKETQYF.

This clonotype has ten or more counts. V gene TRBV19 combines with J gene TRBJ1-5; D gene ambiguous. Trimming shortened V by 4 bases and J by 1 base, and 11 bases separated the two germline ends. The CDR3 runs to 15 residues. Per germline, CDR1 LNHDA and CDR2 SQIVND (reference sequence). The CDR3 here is CASSSSGLSNQPQHF. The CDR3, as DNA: TGTGCCAGTAGTAGCTCCGGGCTAAGCAATCAGCCCCAGCATTTT.

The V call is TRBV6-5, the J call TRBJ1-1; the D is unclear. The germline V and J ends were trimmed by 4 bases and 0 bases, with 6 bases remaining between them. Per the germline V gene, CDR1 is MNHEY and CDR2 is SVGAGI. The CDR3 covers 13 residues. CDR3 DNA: TGTGCCAGCAGTTGGGGATTGAACACTGAAGCTTTCTTT. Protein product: CASSWGLNTEAFF.

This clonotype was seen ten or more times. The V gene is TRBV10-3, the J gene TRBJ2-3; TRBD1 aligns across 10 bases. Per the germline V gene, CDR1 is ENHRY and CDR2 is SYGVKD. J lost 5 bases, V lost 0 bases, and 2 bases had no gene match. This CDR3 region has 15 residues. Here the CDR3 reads CAISESGDRGDTQYF. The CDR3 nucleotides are TGTGCCATCAGTGAGTCCGGGGACAGGGGAGATACGCAGTATTTT.

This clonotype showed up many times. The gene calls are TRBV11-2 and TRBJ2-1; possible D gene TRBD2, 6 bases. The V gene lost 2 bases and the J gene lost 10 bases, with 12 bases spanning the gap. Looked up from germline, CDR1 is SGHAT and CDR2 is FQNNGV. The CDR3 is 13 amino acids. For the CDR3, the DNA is TGTGCCAGCAGCTTATCGGGACTCACCGAGCAGTTCTTC. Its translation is CASSLSGLTEQFF.

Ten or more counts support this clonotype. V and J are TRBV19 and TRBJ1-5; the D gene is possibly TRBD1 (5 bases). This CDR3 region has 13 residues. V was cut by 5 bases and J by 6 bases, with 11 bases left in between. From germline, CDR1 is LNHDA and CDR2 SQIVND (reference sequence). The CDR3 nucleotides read TGTGCCAGTAGTTGGGGGGTTGGTCAGCCCCAGCATTTT. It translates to CASSWGVGQPQHF.

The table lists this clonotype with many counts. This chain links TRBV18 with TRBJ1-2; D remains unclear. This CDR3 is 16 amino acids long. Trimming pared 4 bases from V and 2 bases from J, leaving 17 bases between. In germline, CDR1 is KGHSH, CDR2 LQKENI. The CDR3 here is CASSRGLGEWNYGYTF. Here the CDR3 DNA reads TGTGCCAGCTCACGAGGGCTCGGGGAGTGGAACTATGGCTACACCTTC.

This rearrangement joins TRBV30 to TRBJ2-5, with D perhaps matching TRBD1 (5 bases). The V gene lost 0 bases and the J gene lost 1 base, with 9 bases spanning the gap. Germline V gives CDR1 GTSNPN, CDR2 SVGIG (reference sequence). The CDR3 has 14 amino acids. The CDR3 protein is CAWSVQGVQETQYF. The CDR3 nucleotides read TGTGCCTGGAGTGTACAAGGGGTCCAAGAGACCCAGTACTTC.

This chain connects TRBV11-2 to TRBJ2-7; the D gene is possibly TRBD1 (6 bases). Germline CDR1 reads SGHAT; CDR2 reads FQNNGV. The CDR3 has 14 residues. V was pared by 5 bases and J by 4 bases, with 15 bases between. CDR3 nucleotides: TGTGCCAGCAGCCGAAGACAGGCGTCTTACGAGCAGTACTTC. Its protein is CASSRRQASYEQYF.

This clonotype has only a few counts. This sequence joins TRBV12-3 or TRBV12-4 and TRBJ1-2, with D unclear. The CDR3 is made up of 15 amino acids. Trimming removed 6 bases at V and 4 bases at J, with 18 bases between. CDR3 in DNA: TGTGCCAGCAGGGCGAGAGGGATCCCTATCTATGGCTACACCTTC. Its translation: CASRARGIPIYGYTF.

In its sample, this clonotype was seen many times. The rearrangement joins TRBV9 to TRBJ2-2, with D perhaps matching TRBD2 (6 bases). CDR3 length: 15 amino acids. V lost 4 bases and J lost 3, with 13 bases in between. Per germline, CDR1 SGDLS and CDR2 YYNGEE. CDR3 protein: CASSTGVMDTGELFF. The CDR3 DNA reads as TGTGCCAGCAGCACGGGGGTAATGGACACCGGGGAGCTGTTTTTT.

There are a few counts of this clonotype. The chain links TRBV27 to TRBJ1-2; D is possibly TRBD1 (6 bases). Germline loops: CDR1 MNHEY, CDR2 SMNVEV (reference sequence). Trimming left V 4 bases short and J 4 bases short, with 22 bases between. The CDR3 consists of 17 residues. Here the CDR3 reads CASSSTVQTGYIYGYTF. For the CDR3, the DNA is TGTGCCAGCAGTTCCACAGTACAGACAGGCTATATCTATGGCTACACCTTC.

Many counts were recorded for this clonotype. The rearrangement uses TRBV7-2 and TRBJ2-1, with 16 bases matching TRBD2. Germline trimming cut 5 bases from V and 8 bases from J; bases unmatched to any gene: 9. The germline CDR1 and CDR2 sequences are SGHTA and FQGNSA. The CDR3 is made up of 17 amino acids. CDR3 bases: TGTGCCAGCAGCAAAGGGACTAGCGGGGGGGCTAAGGATGAGCAGTTCTTC. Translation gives CASSKGTSGGAKDEQFF.

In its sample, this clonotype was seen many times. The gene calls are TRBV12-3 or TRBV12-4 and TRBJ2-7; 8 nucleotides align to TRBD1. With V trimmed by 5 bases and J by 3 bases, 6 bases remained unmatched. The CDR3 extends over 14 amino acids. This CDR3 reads CASSIGTGGYEQYF. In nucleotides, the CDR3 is TGTGCCAGCAGTATCGGGACAGGCGGCTACGAGCAGTACTTC.

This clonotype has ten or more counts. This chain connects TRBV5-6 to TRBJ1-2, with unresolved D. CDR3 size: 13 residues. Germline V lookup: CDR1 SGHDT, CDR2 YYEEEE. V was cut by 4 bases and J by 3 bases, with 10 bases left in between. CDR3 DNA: TGTGCCAGCAGCCGGCAAGATCACTATGGCTACACCTTC. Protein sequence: CASSRQDHYGYTF.

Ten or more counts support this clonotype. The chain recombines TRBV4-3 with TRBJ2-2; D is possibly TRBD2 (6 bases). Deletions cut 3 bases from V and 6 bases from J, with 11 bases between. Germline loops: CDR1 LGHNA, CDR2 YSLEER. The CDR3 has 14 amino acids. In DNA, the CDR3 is TGCGCCAGCAGCCAGGAGACTAGTTCCGGGGAGCTGTTTTTT. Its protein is CASSQETSSGELFF.

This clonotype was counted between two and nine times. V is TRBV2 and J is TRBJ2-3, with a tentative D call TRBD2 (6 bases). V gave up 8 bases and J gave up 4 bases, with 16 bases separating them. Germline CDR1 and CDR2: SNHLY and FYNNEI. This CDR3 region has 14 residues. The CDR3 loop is CASLGLIAPDTQYF. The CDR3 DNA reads TGTGCCAGCTTGGGACTGATCGCTCCAGATACGCAGTATTTT.

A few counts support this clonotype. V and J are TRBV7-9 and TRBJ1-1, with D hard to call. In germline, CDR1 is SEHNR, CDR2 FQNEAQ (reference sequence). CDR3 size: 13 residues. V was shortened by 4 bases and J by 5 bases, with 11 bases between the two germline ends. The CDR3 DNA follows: TGTGCCAGCAGCTCCGACCTCCTTACTGAAGCTTTCTTT. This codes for CASSSDLLTEAFF.

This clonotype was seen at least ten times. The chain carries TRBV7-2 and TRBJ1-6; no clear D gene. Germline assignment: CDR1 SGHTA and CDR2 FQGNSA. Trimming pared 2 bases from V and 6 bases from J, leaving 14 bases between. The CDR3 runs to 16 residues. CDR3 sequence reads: CASSLYSANTNSPLHF. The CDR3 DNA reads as TGTGCCAGCAGCTTATACTCGGCTAACACTAATTCACCCCTCCACTTT.

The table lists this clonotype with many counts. The CDR3 here is CASSTGQGAVQPQHF. For the CDR3, the DNA is TGTGCCAGTAGTACGGGACAGGGGGCAGTTCAGCCCCAGCATTTT. The J gene is TRBJ1-5, the V gene TRBV19, with 12 bases fitting TRBD1. CDR1 and CDR2 (germline): LNHDA, SQIVND (reference sequence). Trimming removed 4 bases from V and 6 bases from J; junction bases left unmatched: 4. This CDR3 is 15 amino acids long. Full variable domain (rest looked up from reference TRBV19 and TRBJ1-5): DGGITQSPKYLFRKEGQNVTLSCEQNLNHDAMYWYRQDPGQGLRLIYYSQIVNDFQKGDIAEGYSVSREKKESFPLTVTSAQKNPTAFYLCASSTGQGAVQPQHFGDGTRLSIL.

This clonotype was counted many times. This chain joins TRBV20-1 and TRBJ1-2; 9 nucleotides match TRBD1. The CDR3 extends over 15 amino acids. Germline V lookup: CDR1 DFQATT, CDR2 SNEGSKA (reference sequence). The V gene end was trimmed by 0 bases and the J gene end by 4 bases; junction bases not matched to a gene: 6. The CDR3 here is CSARDMGTGLYGYTF. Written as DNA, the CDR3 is TGCAGTGCTAGAGATATGGGGACAGGGCTCTATGGCTACACCTTC.

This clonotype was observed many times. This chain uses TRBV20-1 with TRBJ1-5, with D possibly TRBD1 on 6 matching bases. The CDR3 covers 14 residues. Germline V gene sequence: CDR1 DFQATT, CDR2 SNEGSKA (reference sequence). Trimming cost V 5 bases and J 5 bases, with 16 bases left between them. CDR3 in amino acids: CSARKQGVDQPQHF. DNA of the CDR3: TGCAGTGCTCGAAAACAGGGAGTGGATCAGCCCCAGCATTTT.

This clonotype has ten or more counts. The CDR3 loop reads CASSQDHRGFYEQYF. The CDR3, as DNA: TGCGCCAGCAGCCAAGATCATCGGGGTTTCTACGAGCAGTACTTC. The rearrangement links TRBV4-1 to TRBJ2-7; TRBD2 might be the D (5 bases). Germline loops: CDR1 MGHRA, CDR2 YSYEKL. V dropped 0 bases and J dropped 3 bases, with 12 bases sitting between them. CDR3 size: 15 residues.

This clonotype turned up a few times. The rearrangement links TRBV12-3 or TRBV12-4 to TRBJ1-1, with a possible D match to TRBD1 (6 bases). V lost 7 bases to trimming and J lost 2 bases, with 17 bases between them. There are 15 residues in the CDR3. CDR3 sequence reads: CASNPHRDGNTEAFF. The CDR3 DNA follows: TGTGCCAGCAACCCCCACAGGGACGGTAACACTGAAGCTTTCTTT.